The clone carrying this T cell receptor beta chain was seen a few times. The antigen remains undetermined. Stated treatment: roughly ten-day PBMC culture with coronavirus spike peptide pools or control peptides (ViraFEST assay). From the unexposed donor, CD4+ T cells were collected ahead of the COVID-19 pandemic (2011-2018). After expanding antigen-specific T cells with peptide pools, ViraFEST sequenced their TCRs. The data were obtained in a study of vaccination and CD4 T cells after COVID-19. Study details: Two of the convalescents were Hispanic, and the group consisted of six males and four females.

Germline assignment: CDR1 LNHDA and CDR2 SQIVND (reference sequence). After removal of 5 bases from V and 3 bases from J, the junction contained 10 bases not matched to a gene. The CDR3 totals 16 residues. CD4+ T cells that had been cultured provided DNA sequenced with the Oncomine TCR Beta short-read assay. One entry per CDR3 protein, called by TCRdb with MiXCR from the PCR reads. The data show 7,000 to 8,500 distinct CDR3 sequences, about a third seen once. Source material: CD4+ T cells from blood, cultured in vitro. The receptor was derived from a human donor in good health. The genes are TRBV19 and TRBJ2-7; 10 nucleotides match TRBD2. CDR3 sequence: CASSAATSGIIYEQYF. DNA for the CDR3: TGTGCCAGTAGTGCCGCCACTAGCGGGATAATCTACGAGCAGTACTTC.